This T cell receptor beta chain was recovered during a study of OX40 agonist ivuxolimab in advanced cancers. Study-wide context: Patients were given ivuxolimab, an antibody that agonizes OX40 (CD134). Study outcomes and limitations: Patients with a partial response at 0.1-3.0 mg/kg had among the lowest clonal expansion.

Clones were sequenced by immunoSEQ multiplex PCR, and TCRdb holds only the in-frame ones, with some missing. The sample has approximately 60,000 clones, 80% to 90% seen once. The CDR3 length is 13 residues. The V end was cut by 9 bases, the J end by 2 bases, with 11 bases between. In germline, CDR1 is LNHDA, CDR2 SQIVND (reference sequence). Comment on this clone: Its antigen is as yet unknown.

This receptor was obtained from an adult with an advanced solid tumor such as melanoma, head and neck, liver or kidney cancer. The specimen comprised CD4+ or CD8+ T cells sorted from blood, sampled in a trial of the OX40 agonist ivuxolimab. The chain employs TRBV19 and TRBJ1-5; D gene uncertain. CDR3 protein: CASLQDGNQPQHF. Here the CDR3 DNA reads TGTGCCAGCCTTCAGGACGGCAATCAGCCCCAGCATTTT.